Each of the 20 T cell receptor beta chains below was sequenced from the same sample in a study of T cell repertoires in cytomegalovirus infection. One entry per CDR3 protein results from TCRdb running MiXCR on the reads. Of about 600,000 distinct CDR3 sequences detected, less than 25% appear once; the ten largest clones hold 6.5% to 10%. The specimen sequenced was CD8+ T cells from PBMCs. Source of these receptors: a human donor in good health (CMV status not recorded). Some clones in this sample may be carry-over from other donors' samples.

This chain links TRBV27 with TRBJ2-3; possibly TRBD2 for D (6 bases). Trimming left V 7 bases short and J 8 bases short, with 10 bases between. CDR3 length: 11 amino acids. The germline V gene encodes CDR1 MNHEY and CDR2 SMNVEV (reference sequence). The CDR3 DNA sequence: TGTGCCAGCAAGGTGGGAGGTACGCAGTATTTT. Its translation is CASKVGGTQYF.

On this clonotype: A much larger clone differs from this one at a single base, so this may be a read error. The chain links TRBV19 to TRBJ1-1; D gene unclear. The CDR3 runs to 14 residues. Trimming pared 3 bases from V and 2 bases from J, leaving 10 bases between. CDR1 is LNHDA, CDR2 SQIVND, per germline (reference sequence). CDR3 in DNA: TGTGCCAGTAGTATTCTTACAGCCAACACTGAAGCTTTCTTT. It translates to CASSILTANTEAFF.

The gene calls are TRBV28 and TRBJ2-2, with D possibly being TRBD2 (5 bases). Germline V lookup: CDR1 MDHEN, CDR2 SYDVKM. V was cut by 4 bases and J by 3 bases, with 9 bases left in between. CDR3 size: 14 residues. CDR3 nucleotides: TGTGCCAGCAGTTCGGAGCGGTACACCGGGGAGCTGTTTTTT. It yields the protein CASSSERYTGELFF.

This sequence joins TRBV12-3 or TRBV12-4 and TRBJ2-2; the match to TRBD2 covers 13 bases. The CDR3 has 17 amino acids. After removal of 6 bases from V and 0 bases from J, the junction contained 4 bases not matched to a gene. The CDR3 DNA is TGTGCCAGCAGGCGACTAGCGGGGGGCACGAACACCGGGGAGCTGTTTTTT. Amino acids: CASRRLAGGTNTGELFF.

In this sample, this clonotype turned up many times. The rearrangement joins TRBV20-1 to TRBJ2-7, with D perhaps matching TRBD2 (5 bases). Deletions cut 6 bases from V and 4 bases from J, with 22 bases between. Per germline, CDR1 DFQATT and CDR2 SNEGSKA (reference sequence). CDR3 length: 15 amino acids. Here the CDR3 DNA reads TGCAGTGCCCCTGGTCCCGCCCGGGGAAGGTACGAGCAGTACTTC. Its translation: CSAPGPARGRYEQYF.

This clonotype was recorded many times. This sequence joins TRBV7-8 and TRBJ1-1; 7 nucleotides match TRBD1. Germline lookup yields CDR1 SGHVS and CDR2 FQNEAQ. This CDR3 contains 14 residues. After removal of 6 bases from V and 8 bases from J, the junction contained 12 bases not matched to a gene. CDR3 residues: CASRNNPGTDEAFF. In nucleotides, the CDR3 is TGTGCCAGCAGAAATAACCCAGGGACAGACGAAGCTTTCTTT. The whole variable domain, filled in from reference TRBV7-8 and TRBJ1-1, reads GAGVSQSPRYKVAKRGQDVALRCDPISGHVSLFWYQQALGQGPEFLTYFQNEAQLDKSGLPSDRFFAERPEGSVSTLKIQRTQQEDSAVYLCASRNNPGTDEAFFGQGTRLTVV.

This clonotype turned up a few times. The V and J genes are TRBV25-1 and TRBJ1-1; the D is unclear. The CDR3 loop spans 15 amino acids. Trimming cost V 1 base and J 0 bases, with 9 bases left between them. Per the germline V gene, CDR1 is MGHDK and CDR2 is SYGVNS. For the CDR3, the DNA is TGTGCCAGCAGTGAATTTAGAGGCGTGAACACTGAAGCTTTCTTT. Protein: CASSEFRGVNTEAFF.

As regards this clonotype: A much larger clone lies a single base off, so this may be a read error. The chain links TRBV7-8 to TRBJ2-5, with D maybe TRBD2 (6 bases). CDR1 and CDR2 (germline): SGHVS, FQNEAQ. The CDR3 loop spans 14 amino acids. CDR3 amino acids: CVSSSNPGAETQYF. For the CDR3, the DNA is TGTGTCAGCAGCTCGAATCCGGGAGCAGAGACCCAGTACTTC.

Many counts were recorded for this clonotype. The chain uses TRBV19 and TRBJ2-3, with D perhaps matching TRBD1 (5 bases). Germline V gives CDR1 LNHDA, CDR2 SQIVND (reference sequence). The CDR3 is made up of 14 amino acids. V was trimmed by 5 bases and J by 1 base, leaving 10 bases between them. The CDR3 loop reads CASSLRQRTDTQYF. Here the CDR3 DNA reads TGTGCCAGTAGTCTTAGACAGCGCACAGATACGCAGTATTTT.

V gene TRBV6-5 combines with J gene TRBJ2-5; D could derive from TRBD1 or TRBD2 (7 bases each). Trimming removed 4 bases from V and 11 bases from J, with 17 bases in between. There are 13 residues in the CDR3. The V gene's germline CDR1 is MNHEY and CDR2 SVGAGI. CDR3 region: CASSSQGGVKQYF. In DNA, the CDR3 is TGTGCCAGCAGTTCGCAGGGGGGGGTGAAGCAGTACTTC.

In its sample, this clonotype was seen many times. CDR3 in amino acids: CATSETGHGIDGYTF. The CDR3 region has the DNA TGTGCCACCAGTGAGACGGGACATGGTATAGATGGCTACACCTTC. The V call is TRBV24-1, the J call TRBJ1-2; D is perhaps TRBD1 (6 bases). Trimming removed 4 bases from V and 6 bases from J, with 17 bases in between. Germline CDR1 is KGHDR and CDR2 is SFDVKD. The CDR3 has 15 residues.

This clonotype was counted between two and nine times. This CDR3 reads CATSRDGPGGAENIQYF. Written as DNA, the CDR3 is TGTGCCACCAGCAGAGATGGGCCAGGGGGCGCGGAAAACATTCAGTACTTC. J is TRBJ2-4 and V is TRBV15, with 8 positions matching TRBD1. With 0 bases clipped from V and 5 bases from J, the junction kept 9 bases outside the gene matches. The germline V gene encodes CDR1 LNHNV and CDR2 YYDKDF (reference sequence). CDR3 size: 17 residues.

This clonotype turned up a few times. V and J are TRBV2 and TRBJ1-6; the D is unclear. Germline-derived CDR1 and CDR2 are SNHLY and FYNNEI. The CDR3 sequence is 14 residues long. V lost 6 bases, J lost 9 bases, and 15 bases lay in between. The CDR3, as DNA: TGTGCCAGCAGGGCCTATGGATCGGGTTCACCCCTCCACTTT. It encodes CASRAYGSGSPLHF.

This chain connects TRBV6-6 to TRBJ2-5; tentative D call: TRBD2 (5 bases). V was trimmed by 8 bases and J by 2 bases, leaving 18 bases between them. The CDR3 consists of 15 residues. Germline V gene data show CDR1 as MNHNY and CDR2 as SVGAGI (reference sequence). CDR3 coding DNA: TGTGCCAGCGCATACCGGACGAGGGCTCAAGAGACCCAGTACTTC. Its protein is CASAYRTRAQETQYF.

The table lists this clonotype with many counts. The rearrangement joins TRBV7-2 to TRBJ2-7; D call uncertain. V was cut by 0 bases and J by 2 bases, with 8 bases left in between. This CDR3 is 14 amino acids long. The germline gives CDR1 SGHTA, CDR2 FQGNSA. In DNA form, the CDR3 reads TGTGCCAGCAGCTTAGCTCTGTTCCCCTACGAGCAGTACTTC. Encoded protein: CASSLALFPYEQYF. The full variable domain, in which reference TRBV7-2 and TRBJ2-7 provide the parts outside the CDR3, is GAGVSQSPSNKVTEKGKDVELRCDPISGHTALYWYRQSLGQGLEFLIYFQGNSAPDKSGLPSDRFSAERTGGSVSTLTIQRTQQEDSAVYLCASSLALFPYEQYFGPGTRLTVT.

The rearrangement joins TRBV20-1 to TRBJ2-1; TRBD2 aligns across 10 bases. The CDR3 sequence is 16 residues long. The V gene end was trimmed by 2 bases and the J gene end by 4 bases; junction bases not matched to a gene: 8. Germline V gene lookup returns CDR1 DFQATT and CDR2 SNEGSKA (reference sequence). CDR3 coding DNA: TGCAGTGCTAGACAGTCTAGCGGGGGCTTATACAATGAGCAGTTCTTC. This codes for CSARQSSGGLYNEQFF.

Remarks on this clonotype: A much larger clone sits a single nucleotide away, making a read error possible. The chain uses TRBV6-2 or TRBV6-3 and TRBJ1-6; 7 bases map to TRBD1. Germline CDR1 is MNHEY and CDR2 is SVGEGT. This CDR3 is 13 amino acids long. Unmatched junction bases numbered 5, after V lost 6 bases and J lost 9 bases. The CDR3 spells CASSRGQSSPLHF. As DNA, the CDR3 is TGTGCCAGCAGCAGGGGACAGAGTTCACCCCTCCACTTT.

The genes are TRBV28 and TRBJ2-7; D is possibly TRBD1 (6 bases). Trimming pared 4 bases from V and 0 bases from J, leaving 10 bases between. The CDR3 has 14 residues. Per the germline V gene, CDR1 is MDHEN and CDR2 is SYDVKM. The CDR3, as DNA: TGTGCCAGCAGTTCCCCAGGGGACTCCTACGAGCAGTACGTC. Protein product: CASSSPGDSYEQYV.

The V call is TRBV2, the J call TRBJ2-7, with D unresolved. V was clipped by 6 bases and J by 3 bases, with 9 bases between them. This CDR3 has 12 residues. Germline V gene data show CDR1 as SNHLY and CDR2 as FYNNEI. CDR3 protein: CASSMEIYEQYV. In nucleotides, the CDR3 is TGTGCCAGCAGCATGGAGATCTACGAGCAGTACGTC.

The chain is built from TRBV5-4 and TRBJ1-1, with D perhaps TRBD1 (5 bases). Germline CDR1 SGHNT, CDR2 YYREEE (reference sequence). V was shortened by 4 bases and J by 5 bases, with 9 bases between the two germline ends. CDR3 length: 12 amino acids. The CDR3 DNA sequence: TGTGCCAGCAGCGCTCAGGGTACTGAAGCTTTCTTT. Protein: CASSAQGTEAFF.